This T cell receptor (beta chain) stems from a study of T-cell memory formation after mild COVID-19. Study-wide background: There were largely donor-specific TCR clusters. Study results and limitations: The CD4+ clones that contracted clustered mainly within CM and EM, and the CD8+ clones concentrated in EMRA.

This clonotype was seen at least ten times. Its antigen is still unknown. TCRalpha and TCRbeta libraries used 5'RACE with constant-segment primers and UMIs. Each CDR3 protein gets one entry after TCRdb re-called the 5' RACE reads with MiXCR. Here the sample spans around 370,000 distinct CDR3 sequences, 21% being singletons. This CDR3 spans 14 amino acids. Deletions cut 4 bases from V and 0 bases from J, with 9 bases between. Germline lookup yields CDR1 SEHNR and CDR2 FQNEAQ (reference sequence). The sequenced material came from PBMCs or a T cell subset sorted from them (not recorded which). This clonotype originated in an adult woman who had mild COVID-19 (a few samples of this study predate the infection). Cell type and time point are not known. The J gene is TRBJ2-5, the V gene TRBV7-9; D gene unclear. In nucleotides, the CDR3 is TGTGCCAGCAGCTCCGTAGCAGACCAAGAGACCCAGTACTTC. Translation: CASSSVADQETQYF.